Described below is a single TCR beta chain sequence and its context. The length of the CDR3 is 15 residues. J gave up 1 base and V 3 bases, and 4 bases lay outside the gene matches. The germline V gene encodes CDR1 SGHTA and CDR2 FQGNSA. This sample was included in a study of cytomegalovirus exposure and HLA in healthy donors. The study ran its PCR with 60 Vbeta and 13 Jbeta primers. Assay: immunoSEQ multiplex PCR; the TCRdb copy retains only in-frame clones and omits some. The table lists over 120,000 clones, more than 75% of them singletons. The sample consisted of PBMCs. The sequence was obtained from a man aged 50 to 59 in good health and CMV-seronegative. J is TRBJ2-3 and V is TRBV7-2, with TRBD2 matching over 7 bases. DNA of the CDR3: TGTGCCAGCAGCTTGGGACGGGGGGGCACAGATACGCAGTATTTT. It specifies CASSLGRGGTDTQYF.